The sequence of this TCR beta chain was determined in a study of cytomegalovirus exposure and HLA in healthy donors. Notes on the study in general: Reportedly, fewer N-insertions than the roughly 700-donor mean appeared in an Asian-associated ancestry cluster in a later analysis. There were around 160 TCR beta chains listed as cytomegalovirus-associated. The likely origin of a cluster of highly shared sequence variants was a sequencing artifact.

Only a few counts were recorded for this clone. What it binds is unknown. PCR used 60 Vbeta primers and 13 Jbeta primers. The protocol was immunoSEQ multiplex PCR, while the TCRdb copy is restricted to in-frame clones and leaves out a portion. Found here are about 160,000 clones, 70% to 80% of them singletons; the top ten hold around 4%. V dropped 0 bases and J dropped 4; count of bases not matched to a gene: 9. CDR3 length: 16 amino acids. Per the germline V gene, CDR1 is KGHSH and CDR2 is LQKENI. The source is a man between 35 and 55 years old in good health and CMV-seronegative. The sequenced material came from PBMCs. The gene calls are TRBV18 and TRBJ2-7; 7 nucleotides match TRBD2. CDR3 protein: CASSPPVAGVTYEQYF. The DNA of the CDR3 is TGTGCCAGCTCACCACCGGTGGCGGGGGTAACGTACGAGCAGTACTTC.